This is a list of T cell receptor beta chains from one sample in a study of patients and donors after allogeneic stem cell transplantation. TCRdb called the RT-PCR reads again in MiXCR, with one record for every CDR3 protein. The table lists more than 850,000 distinct CDR3 sequences, approximately 18% of them singletons. Specimen: blood, either unsorted or a sorted T cell fraction (not recorded which). The source of these receptors is a human donor who was either an allogeneic HSCT recipient or a stem cell or donor lymphocyte infusion donor (not recorded which). It is not recorded whose cells these are; they may come from a transplant donor. Both conserved end residues are part of each CDR3. D genes are given only for firm matches. Size is omitted from some rows. Given values are once, few, many or a class for expanded clones.

.,TRBJ2-2,TRBV5-1,13,few,TGCGCCAGCAGCACTGAGAACACCGGGGAGCTGTTTTTT,CASSTENTGELFF
TRBD1,TRBJ1-2,TRBV9,12,few,TGTGCCAGCAGCTTCCGGGACAGCCCCTACACCTTC,CASSFRDSPYTF
TRBD2,TRBJ2-7,TRBV9,15,few,TGTGCCAGCAGCCCTCAGGGACTAGCGGAATACGAGCAGTACTTC,CASSPQGLAEYEQYF
TRBD1,TRBJ1-2,TRBV12-3/TRBV12-4,14,.,TGTGCCAGCAGCCTAGGACAGGGGAGGAATGGCTACACCTTC,CASSLGQGRNGYTF
TRBD1,TRBJ1-1,TRBV27,14,few,TGTGCCAGCAGTTTAAACCCGACAGGGGGCGAAGCTTTCTTT,CASSLNPTGGEAFF
TRBD2,TRBJ2-1,TRBV4-1,13,.,TGCGCCCCTGCTAGCGGGAAATACAATGAGCAGTTCTTC,CAPASGKYNEQFF
.,TRBJ2-1,TRBV7-9,14,many,TGTGCCAGCGCAGCCCCCGGGGGCAACAATGAGCAGTTCTTC,CASAAPGGNNEQFF
.,TRBJ2-3,TRBV6-4,16,.,TGTGCCAGCAGTGACTCGACCGGGGGTAGCACAGATACGCAGTATTTT,CASSDSTGGSTDTQYF
TRBD2,TRBJ2-7,TRBV30,14,.,TGTGCCTGGATGGATAAGCGGGGACCCTACGAGCAGTACTTC,CAWMDKRGPYEQYF
.,TRBJ2-1,TRBV19,15,.,TGTGCCAGTAGTATATTGAGAGGGACCTTGGATGAGCAGTTCTTC,CASSILRGTLDEQFF
.,TRBJ2-5,TRBV12-3/TRBV12-4,13,.,TGTGCCAGCAGTTTGTCGCGGGAAGAGACCCAGTACTTC,CASSLSREETQYF
TRBD2,TRBJ2-1,TRBV11-3,15,few,TGTGCCAGCAGCTTACTACTAGCGGTATACAATGAGCAGTTCTTC,CASSLLLAVYNEQFF
TRBD1,TRBJ2-1,TRBV12-3/TRBV12-4,13,.,TGTGCCAGCAGCGACAGGGGGCAGGGTGAGCAGTTCTTC,CASSDRGQGEQFF
.,TRBJ1-4,TRBV7-6,14,.,TGTGCCAGCAGCTTAGCGCCCTCCGGGGAAAAACTGTTTTTT,CASSLAPSGEKLFF
.,TRBJ2-3,TRBV12-3/TRBV12-4,14,.,TGTGCCATCAAAGGGGGTCATTCCACAGATACGCAGTATTTT,CAIKGGHSTDTQYF
.,TRBJ2-1,TRBV2,15,.,TGTGCCAGCAGTGCGAGGGGGACCCCCTACAATGAGCAGTTCTTC,CASSARGTPYNEQFF
.,TRBJ1-3,TRBV29-1,12,.,TGCAGCGTTGCCCTCCCCGGGAACACCATATATTTT,CSVALPGNTIYF
.,TRBJ1-2,TRBV29-1,13,.,TGCAGCGTTGAAGAGGACAGCCTGTATGGCTACACCTTC,CSVEEDSLYGYTF
.,TRBJ1-2,TRBV4-1,15,many,TGCGCCAGCAGCCAAGAGGTGACAGGTTACTATGGCTACACCTTC,CASSQEVTGYYGYTF
.,TRBJ2-7,TRBV12-3/TRBV12-4,14,.,TGTGCCAGCAGTTTGGGTGGCAGTATCTACGAGCAGTACTTC,CASSLGGSIYEQYF
.,TRBJ2-7,TRBV27,14,few,TGTGCCAGCAGTACACTACCTAGGACCTCCGAGCAGTACTTC,CASSTLPRTSEQYF
TRBD2,TRBJ2-1,TRBV4-3,16,few,TGCGCCAGCAGCCAATCCGAAGCGGGGGGTAACAATGAGCAGTTCTTC,CASSQSEAGGNNEQFF
.,TRBJ2-7,TRBV29-1,12,few,TGCAGCGCGCTAGTCGGTGACGGCGAGCAGTACTTC,CSALVGDGEQYF
.,TRBJ2-2,TRBV11-2,15,.,TGTGCCAGCAGCTCTGGACAGAGGAACACCGGGGAGCTGTTTTTT,CASSSGQRNTGELFF
.,TRBJ1-1,TRBV30,14,.,TGTGCCTGGACCCTTCCTGGGGGGAGGACTGAAGCTTTCTTT,CAWTLPGGRTEAFF
.,TRBJ2-2,TRBV5-1,13,many,TGCGCCAGCCAACAGAGAAACACCGGGGAGCTGTTTTTT,CASQQRNTGELFF
TRBD1,TRBJ1-4,TRBV15,17,.,TGTGCCACCAGCAGAGATAGACAGGGGGCTGCTAATGAAAAACTGTTTTTT,CATSRDRQGAANEKLFF
.,TRBJ1-1,TRBV5-1,15,few,TGCGCCAGCAGCTTGATCGCAGGGTTGAACACTGAAGCTTTCTTT,CASSLIAGLNTEAFF
.,TRBJ1-5,TRBV20-1,14,.,TGCAGTGCAGTCTTCCGGGCCAACAATCAGCCCCAGCATTTT,CSAVFRANNQPQHF
.,TRBJ2-3,TRBV7-3,18,few,TGTGCCAGCAGCCTCCGACCCGGCAGCTGGGAGCGCGCAGATACGCAGTATTTT,CASSLRPGSWERADTQYF
.,TRBJ2-5,TRBV5-1,14,.,TGCGCCAGCAGCTTGGGAGGGACCCGAGAGACCCAGTACTTC,CASSLGGTRETQYF
TRBD1,TRBJ1-2,TRBV12-3/TRBV12-4,15,few,TGTGCCAGCAGCTCGGACAGGGGGCGCATCTATGGCTACACCTTC,CASSSDRGRIYGYTF
.,TRBJ2-4,TRBV20-1,13,few,TGCAGTGCTACCAGCAGTCAGGGGAACATTCAGTACTTC,CSATSSQGNIQYF
TRBD2,TRBJ2-3,TRBV5-1,17,.,TGCGCCAGCAGCTGGCGGTTGACTAGCGGGAGACCAGATACGCAGTATTTT,CASSWRLTSGRPDTQYF
.,TRBJ1-3,TRBV20-1,12,.,TGCAGTGCAAGACACACTGGAAACACCATATATTTT,CSARHTGNTIYF
TRBD1,TRBJ2-7,TRBV9,15,few,TGTGCCAGCAGCCAAACGCCGGGACAGGGATCCGAGCAGTACTTC,CASSQTPGQGSEQYF
.,TRBJ2-7,TRBV5-5,14,.,TGTGCCAGCAGCTTATTTCGGGACTCCTACGAGCAGTACTTC,CASSLFRDSYEQYF
TRBD2,TRBJ2-1,TRBV6-5,15,few,TGTGCCAGCAGTTACCCCAGCGGGAGAAGTGGAGAGCAGTTCTTC,CASSYPSGRSGEQFF
.,TRBJ2-1,TRBV12-3/TRBV12-4,11,many,TGTGCCAGCAGAAAAGGGGACGAGGGGTTCTTC,CASRKGDEGFF
.,TRBJ2-3,TRBV24-1,13,.,TGTGCCACCAGTGACCATAATGCAGATACGCAGTATTTT,CATSDHNADTQYF
.,TRBJ1-1,TRBV7-2,14,.,TGTGCCAGCAGCAATTATGAGTTCATCACTGAAGCTTTCTTT,CASSNYEFITEAFF
.,TRBJ1-1,TRBV13,12,.,TGTGCCAGCAGCTTACGGGGCCTAGGGGCTTTCTTT,CASSLRGLGAFF
TRBD1,TRBJ1-5,TRBV5-1,17,many,TGCGCCAGCACTACTCCGGTGGAACAGGGGAGAAATCAGCCCCAGCATTTT,CASTTPVEQGRNQPQHF
TRBD2,TRBJ2-1,TRBV10-3,15,many,TGTGCCATGGCACTTACTAGCGGCTCCTACAATGAGCAGTTCTTC,CAMALTSGSYNEQFF
TRBD1,TRBJ2-1,TRBV24-1,12,.,TGTGCCACCAGTGAGGACAGGAAGGGGCAGTTCTTC,CATSEDRKGQFF
.,TRBJ2-1,TRBV2,14,.,TGTGCCAGCAGTGAACGGGCGATCTACAATGAGCAGTTCTTC,CASSERAIYNEQFF
.,TRBJ1-5,TRBV7-9,11,.,TGTGCCAGCACCCAAGTGAAGCCCCAGCATTTT,CASTQVKPQHF
.,TRBJ2-1,TRBV7-9,15,.,TGTGCCAGCAGCTTAAGGGGCCCATACCGCAGTGAGCAGTTCTTC,CASSLRGPYRSEQFF
.,TRBJ1-4,TRBV5-5,14,.,TGTGCCAGCAGCTTTTCGCCGGACCATGAAAAACTGTTTTTT,CASSFSPDHEKLFF
TRBD1,TRBJ2-3,TRBV12-3/TRBV12-4,15,few,TGTGCCAGCAGCGACAGGGAAGGGGACACAGATACGCAGTATTTT,CASSDREGDTDTQYF